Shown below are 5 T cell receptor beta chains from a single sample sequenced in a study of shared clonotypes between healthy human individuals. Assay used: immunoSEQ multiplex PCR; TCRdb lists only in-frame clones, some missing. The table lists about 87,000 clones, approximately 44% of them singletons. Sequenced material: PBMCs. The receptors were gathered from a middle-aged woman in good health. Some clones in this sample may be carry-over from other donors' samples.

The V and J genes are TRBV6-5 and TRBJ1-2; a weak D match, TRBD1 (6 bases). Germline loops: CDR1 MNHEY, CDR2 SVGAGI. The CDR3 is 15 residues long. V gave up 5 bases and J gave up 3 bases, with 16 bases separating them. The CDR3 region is CASSPSPTGHYGYTF. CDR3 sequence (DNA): TGTGCCAGCAGTCCAAGCCCCACAGGGCACTATGGCTACACCTTC.

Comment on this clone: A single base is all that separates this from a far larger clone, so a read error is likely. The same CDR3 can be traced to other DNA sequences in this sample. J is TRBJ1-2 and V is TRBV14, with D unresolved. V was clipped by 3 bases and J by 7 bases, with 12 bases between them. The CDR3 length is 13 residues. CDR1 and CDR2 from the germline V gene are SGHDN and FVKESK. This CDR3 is CASSHREGIGYTF. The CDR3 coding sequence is TGTGCCAGCAGCCACAGAGAGGGTATTGGCTACACCTTC.

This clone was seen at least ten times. The CDR3 DNA reads as TGTGCCAGCAGCTTAGGGCTAGCGGGAGCATTGAGGGATGAGCAGTTCTTC. Its protein is CASSLGLAGALRDEQFF. The chain carries TRBV7-3 and TRBJ2-1, with TRBD2 matching over 10 bases. The CDR3 is 17 amino acids. The V and J ends lost 2 bases and 8 bases, in that order; junction bases with no gene match: 12. Per germline, CDR1 SGHTA and CDR2 FQGTGA.

The CDR3 DNA follows: TGTGCCAGCAGCTTAGCCCGACTAGCCAAAAACATTCAGTACTTC. This gives the protein CASSLARLAKNIQYF. The chain couples TRBV7-9 to TRBJ2-4; D gene unclear. The CDR3 runs to 15 residues. In germline, CDR1 is SEHNR, CDR2 FQNEAQ (reference sequence). Trimming removed 0 bases at V and 0 bases at J, with 6 bases between.

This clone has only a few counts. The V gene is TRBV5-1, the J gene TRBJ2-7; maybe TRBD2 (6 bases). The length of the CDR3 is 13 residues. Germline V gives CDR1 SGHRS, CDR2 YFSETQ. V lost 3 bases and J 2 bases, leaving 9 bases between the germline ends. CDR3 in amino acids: CASSSGLTYEQYF. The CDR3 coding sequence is TGCGCCAGCAGCTCGGGACTCACCTACGAGCAGTACTTC.